The T cell receptor (beta chain) described here comes from a study of blood T cell repertoires in COVID-19. With 3 bases removed from V and 0 bases from J, the gap between germline ends came to 7 bases. The V gene's germline CDR1 is SGHRS and CDR2 YFSETQ. The CDR3 is 13 amino acids. Profiling relied on immunoSEQ multiplex PCR, and the TCRdb table lists in-frame clones only, not all of them. The data show more than 110,000 clones, less than 85% seen once. The genes are TRBV5-1 and TRBJ2-7; D perhaps matches TRBD1 (5 bases). The TCR comes from a woman older than 75 in a cohort sampled during active or convalescent COVID-19. Input material: peripheral blood. The CDR3, as DNA: TGCGCCAGCAGCTCCGACAGCTCCTACGAGCAGTACTTC. It yields the protein CASSSDSSYEQYF. Supplemented by reference TRBV5-1 and TRBJ2-7, the full variable domain reads KAGVTQTPRYLIKTRGQQVTLSCSPISGHRSVSWYQQTPGQGLQFLFEYFSETQRNKGNFPGRFSGRQFSNSRSEMNVSTLELGDSALYLCASSSDSSYEQYFGPGTRLTVT.